The clone carrying this TCR beta chain was seen a few times. Its antigen is currently unknown. V lost 4 bases and J 5 bases, leaving 11 bases between the germline ends. This CDR3 is built from 12 residues. Germline loops: CDR1 SQVTM, CDR2 ANQGSEA. These data are taken from a study of beta chain features in type 1 diabetes. TCRB transcripts that were expressed got sequenced, as all of the isolated RNA had been reverse transcribed. TCRdb keeps only in-frame clones here, not all; method: immunoSEQ multiplex PCR. Here the sample spans 250,000 to 300,000 clones, 7% to 9% being singletons. Study outcomes and limitations: The naive, central memory and Treg TCRB repertoires showed an apparent similarity that was greater among patients than among healthy donors.

CD4+ cells of the naive, central memory, regulatory and stem cell-like memory types were sorted via CD45RO/CCR7/CD25/CD127/CD95/CD27. The chain is built from TRBV29-1 and TRBJ1-1, with D unclear. Sample: central memory CD4+ T cells from blood. This sequence was found in a woman between 18 and 29 years old in good health. The CDR3 loop is CSVVDGGTEAFF. CDR3 sequence (DNA): TGCAGCGTTGTAGACGGTGGAACTGAAGCTTTCTTT.